The 24 T cell receptor beta chains below come from one sample, sequenced in a study of CD4 T cells in relation to SARS-CoV-2 and coronaviruses (dated by TCRdb to the early 2020s). CD4+ T cells from unexposed donors were collected before the COVID-19 pandemic (2011-2018). The library was built by means of the immunoSEQ multiplex PCR assay. In TCRdb, the immuneACCESS table is reduced to in-frame sequences with V and J assigned. These tables do not hold every clone; where another copy was compared, an unresolved V gene accounts for under half, and the others remain unexplained. Recorded for this sample are around 69,000 clones; 94% of them occurred a single time. The ten largest clones add up to approximately 0.15% of the sample. The sequencing input was naive CD4+ T cells from PBMCs. The meaning of the sample's cell subset or site label: naive CD4+ T cells isolated by negative enrichment. The receptors stem from a human donor in good health.

This clone was counted once. The genes are TRBV16 and TRBJ1-3, with D uncertain. Germline values: CDR1 KGHSY, CDR2 FQNENV. The length of the CDR3 is 16 residues. Trimming shortened V by 1 base and J by 2 bases, and 12 bases separated the two germline ends. The CDR3 coding sequence is TGTGCCAGCAGCCAATTCCTAGAAAACCCTGGAAACACCATATATTTT. It specifies CASSQFLENPGNTIYF.

The CDR3 loop reads CASYDGTGGSNQPQHF. CDR3 DNA sequence: TGCGCCAGCTACGATGGGACAGGTGGTAGCAATCAGCCCCAGCATTTT. The rearrangement uses TRBV23-1 and TRBJ1-5; 8 bases fit TRBD1. TRBV23-1 is an open reading frame whose function is uncertain. Trimming removed 8 bases from V and 0 bases from J; junction bases left unmatched: 9. The CDR3 covers 16 residues.

V gene TRBV27 combines with J gene TRBJ2-7; 10 positions agree with TRBD1. Trimming removed 3 bases from V and 6 bases from J; junction bases left unmatched: 11. CDR1 is MNHEY and CDR2 is SMNVEV in the germline V gene (reference sequence). The CDR3 runs to 16 residues. CDR3 nucleotide sequence: TGTGCCAGCAGTTTGAACTCCGGGACAGGGGTTACCGAGCAGTACTTC. It encodes CASSLNSGTGVTEQYF.

The chain carries TRBV2 and TRBJ2-3, with D unclear. The CDR3 length is 15 residues. Looked up from germline, CDR1 is SNHLY and CDR2 is FYNNEI. V lost 6 bases to trimming and J lost 0 bases, with 13 bases between them. The CDR3 protein is CASRGIGSSTDTQYF. Here the CDR3 DNA reads TGTGCCAGCAGAGGGATAGGTTCTAGCACAGATACGCAGTATTTT.

The rearrangement joins TRBV20-1 to TRBJ1-2; D is ambiguous. Germline V gene sequence: CDR1 DFQATT, CDR2 SNEGSKA (reference sequence). V dropped 4 bases and J dropped 6 bases, with 9 bases sitting between them. The CDR3 contains 11 residues. The chain's CDR3 is CSAMGGNGYTF. The CDR3 region has the DNA TGCAGTGCTATGGGCGGAAATGGCTACACCTTC.

The chain combines TRBV5-1 with TRBJ2-1; the match to TRBD2 covers 10 bases. The CDR3 runs 15 residues. After removal of 6 bases from V and 4 bases from J, the junction contained 7 bases not matched to a gene. The germline gives CDR1 SGHRS, CDR2 YFSETQ. The CDR3 nucleotides are TGCGCCAGCACAGCGGGAGGGCCAGTGTACAATGAGCAGTTCTTC. Protein product: CASTAGGPVYNEQFF. The full variable domain, its missing parts supplied by reference TRBV5-1 and TRBJ2-1, is KAGVTQTPRYLIKTRGQQVTLSCSPISGHRSVSWYQQTPGQGLQFLFEYFSETQRNKGNFPGRFSGRQFSNSRSEMNVSTLELGDSALYLCASTAGGPVYNEQFFGPGTRLTVL.

The CDR3 reads CASSIGTANTDQPQHF. As DNA, the CDR3 is TGTGCCAGTAGTATTGGGACAGCAAACACAGATCAGCCCCAGCATTTT. V gene TRBV19 combines with J gene TRBJ1-5, with 7 nucleotides matching TRBD1. V gave up 3 bases and J gave up 5 bases; unmatched junction bases: 10. CDR3 length: 16 amino acids. Looked up from germline, CDR1 is LNHDA and CDR2 is SQIVND (reference sequence). Drawing the rest from reference TRBV19 and TRBJ1-5, the complete variable domain is DGGITQSPKYLFRKEGQNVTLSCEQNLNHDAMYWYRQDPGQGLRLIYYSQIVNDFQKGDIAEGYSVSREKKESFPLTVTSAQKNPTAFYLCASSIGTANTDQPQHFGDGTRLSIL.

This sequence joins TRBV7-9 and TRBJ2-5; D gene uncertain. The CDR3 totals 14 residues. Germline V gene sequence: CDR1 SEHNR, CDR2 FQNEAQ (reference sequence). The V and J ends lost 0 bases and 3 bases respectively, with 8 bases between them. This CDR3 is CASSLAGGKETQYF. The CDR3 DNA sequence: TGTGCCAGCAGCTTAGCTGGCGGAAAAGAGACCCAGTACTTC. Together with reference TRBV7-9 and TRBJ2-5, the CDR3 gives the full variable domain: DTGVSQNPRHKITKRGQNVTFRCDPISEHNRLYWYRQTLGQGPEFLTYFQNEAQLEKSRLLSDRFSAERPKGSFSTLEIQRTEQGDSAMYLCASSLAGGKETQYFGPGTRLLVL.

Note on this clone: The sample contains more than one DNA sequence encoding this CDR3. This chain links TRBV3-1 (or the pseudogene TRBV3-2) with TRBJ1-5; D ambiguous. V gave up 0 bases and J gave up 5 bases, with 5 bases separating them. From germline, CDR1 is LGHDT and CDR2 YNNKEL (reference sequence). The CDR3 extends over 13 amino acids. CDR3 sequence: CASSQDRDQPQHF. The CDR3 coding sequence is TGTGCCAGCAGCCAAGATCGGGATCAGCCCCAGCATTTT.

The gene calls are TRBV27 and TRBJ2-7; D assignment may be TRBD1 or TRBD2 (5 bases each). CDR1 and CDR2 from the germline V gene are MNHEY and SMNVEV (reference sequence). This CDR3 has 13 amino acids. V lost 6 bases to trimming and J lost 3 bases, with 12 bases between them. The CDR3, as DNA: TGTGCCAGCAGGGGACGTTTCGTCTACGAGCAGTACTTC. Its protein is CASRGRFVYEQYF.

The chain combines TRBV6-2 or TRBV6-3 with TRBJ2-5; TRBD1 aligns across 10 bases. The CDR3 consists of 16 residues. Germline-derived CDR1 and CDR2 are MNHEY and SVGEGT. Trimming removed 6 bases from V and 5 bases from J; junction bases left unmatched: 12. CDR3 sequence reads: CASSGLKTGGKETQYF. The DNA of the CDR3 is TGTGCCAGCAGCGGCCTCAAGACAGGGGGCAAGGAGACCCAGTACTTC.

V is TRBV28 and J is TRBJ2-2; maybe TRBD2 (6 bases). V lost 5 bases and J 6 bases, leaving 10 bases between the germline ends. CDR1 is MDHEN and CDR2 is SYDVKM in the germline V gene. This CDR3 is built from 13 residues. The CDR3 DNA reads as TGTGCCAGCAGTGGAGGGGCGTCCGGGGAGCTGTTTTTT. This codes for CASSGGASGELFF.

DNA for the CDR3: TGTGCCAGCGGGACAGGGCCACCCTTTGGCAATCAGCCCCAGCATTTT. Translation gives CASGTGPPFGNQPQHF. The rearrangement uses TRBV10-3 and TRBJ1-5; 9 bases match TRBD1. The CDR3 covers 16 residues. In germline, CDR1 is ENHRY, CDR2 SYGVKD. The trim removed 10 bases at V and 2 bases at J, leaving 12 bases unmatched.

The rearrangement uses TRBV6-5 and TRBJ2-7, with D perhaps matching TRBD2 (6 bases). The germline CDR1 and CDR2 sequences are MNHEY and SVGAGI. The CDR3 runs to 14 residues. V shed 6 bases and J shed 2 bases, with 14 bases lying between them. DNA for the CDR3: TGTGCCAGCAGCCCGGAGGGAGAGACCTACGAGCAGTACTTC. Protein: CASSPEGETYEQYF.

The gene calls are TRBV21-1 and TRBJ2-7; the table assigns TRBD1, which was not confirmed against the DNA. TRBV21-1 is described as a pseudogene. This CDR3 region has 14 residues. The CDR3 reads CASSKEAGTYEQYF. The CDR3 coding sequence is TGTGCCAGCAGCAAAGAAGCAGGGACCTACGAGCAGTACTTC.

This clone appeared a single time. The chain joins TRBV28 to TRBJ1-4; TRBD1 is a possible D gene (5 bases). The CDR3 sequence is 19 residues long. V gave up 3 bases and J gave up 4 bases, with 24 bases separating them. Per the germline V gene, CDR1 is MDHEN and CDR2 is SYDVKM. The CDR3 region has the DNA TGTGCCAGCAGTTTCCCAATTGTAGGACAAGCTGTGCATAATGAAAAACTGTTTTTT. Translating it yields CASSFPIVGQAVHNEKLFF.

This chain links TRBV11-2 with TRBJ2-7; 9 nucleotides match TRBD2. V gave up 6 bases and J gave up 2 bases; unmatched junction bases: 5. CDR1 is SGHAT, CDR2 FQNNGV, per germline. This CDR3 spans 14 amino acids. The CDR3, as DNA: TGTGCCAGCAGGACGACTAGCGGAACCTACGAGCAGTACTTC. As protein: CASRTTSGTYEQYF.

This clone was seen a single time. The chain couples TRBV30 to TRBJ2-5, with 11 nucleotides matching TRBD2. CDR1 is GTSNPN, CDR2 SVGIG, per germline (reference sequence). The CDR3 has 15 residues. After removal of 3 bases from V and 1 base from J, the junction contained 4 bases not matched to a gene. For the CDR3, the DNA is TGTGCCTGGAGGAAGGGACTAGCGGCCCAAGAGACCCAGTACTTC. Translated: CAWRKGLAAQETQYF.

The chain links TRBV7-9 to TRBJ1-5, with D unclear. This CDR3 region has 15 residues. Germline CDR1 is SEHNR and CDR2 is FQNEAQ (reference sequence). V was clipped by 0 bases and J by 1 base, with 7 bases between them. The CDR3 here is CASSLADGSNQPQHF. CDR3 DNA: TGTGCCAGCAGCTTAGCGGACGGGAGCAATCAGCCCCAGCATTTT. The entire variable domain, with the rest obtained from reference TRBV7-9 and TRBJ1-5, is as follows: DTGVSQNPRHKITKRGQNVTFRCDPISEHNRLYWYRQTLGQGPEFLTYFQNEAQLEKSRLLSDRFSAERPKGSFSTLEIQRTEQGDSAMYLCASSLADGSNQPQHFGDGTRLSIL.

The gene calls are TRBV18 and TRBJ2-7; 8 positions agree with TRBD1. Trimming at V came to 3 bases and at J to 1 base, leaving 8 bases not matched to a gene. Germline lookup yields CDR1 KGHSH and CDR2 LQKENI. The CDR3 runs 16 residues. Written as DNA, the CDR3 is TGTGCCAGCTCACCGTTGGACAGGGTACAGTCCTACGAGCAGTACTTC. Protein sequence: CASSPLDRVQSYEQYF.

CDR3 in amino acids: CASSASGTVGNTIYF. In DNA, the CDR3 is TGTGCCAGCAGTGCATCCGGGACAGTAGGAAACACCATATATTTT. This chain connects TRBV25-1 to TRBJ1-3; 7 bases agree with TRBD1. Germline values: CDR1 MGHDK, CDR2 SYGVNS. With 4 bases clipped from V and 4 bases from J, the junction kept 7 bases outside the gene matches. This CDR3 comprises 15 residues.

The chain combines TRBV29-1 with TRBJ1-2, with 10 bases fitting TRBD1. CDR1 is SQVTM, CDR2 ANQGSEA, per germline. The CDR3 has 13 amino acids. V lost 3 bases and J lost 5; bases outside the gene matches: 3. The CDR3 region is CSVDRTGGYGYTF. The CDR3 DNA reads TGCAGCGTTGACCGGACAGGGGGATATGGCTACACCTTC.

The CDR3 DNA follows: TGTGCCAGCAGTCCGCAGACTTATGGCTACACCTTC. It translates to CASSPQTYGYTF. The chain combines TRBV2 with TRBJ1-2, with unresolved D. Trimming shortened V by 5 bases and J by 5 bases, and 9 bases separated the two germline ends. Germline values: CDR1 SNHLY, CDR2 FYNNEI. The CDR3 totals 12 residues. The variable domain in full, completed from reference TRBV2 and TRBJ1-2, reads EPEVTQTPSHQVTQMGQEVILRCVPISNHLYFYWYRQILGQKVEFLVSFYNNEISEKSEIFDDQFSVERPDGSNFTLKIRSTKLEDSAMYFCASSPQTYGYTFGSGTRLTVV.

V is TRBV28 and J is TRBJ2-3; weak D call: TRBD1 (6 bases). The CDR3 is 12 amino acids. V was pared by 2 bases and J by 10 bases, with 10 bases between. CDR1 MDHEN and CDR2 SYDVKM come from the germline V gene. The CDR3 DNA reads as TGTGCCAGCAGTTTAGGCAGGGGCCCGCAGTATTTT. Amino acid sequence: CASSLGRGPQYF.